This is a list of T cell receptor beta chains from one sample in a study of CXCR3-negative and CXCR3-positive naive CD8 T cells. TCRdb reanalyzed the 5' RACE reads, giving one entry per CDR3 protein sequence and no DNA. The data include 75,000 to 100,000 distinct CDR3 sequences; the top ten clones carry about 1%. Sequencing was carried out using naive CXCR3+ CD8+ T cells from blood. The receptors were gathered from a human donor in good health. Some clones in this sample may be carry-over from other donors' samples. The CDR3 runs from the conserved cysteine through the conserved F or W. Fields, in order: CDR3 protein, V gene, J gene.

CASSLGNTYEQYF	TRBV7-3	TRBJ2-7
CSVTGSYEQYF	TRBV29-1	TRBJ2-7
CSVEDRAGVNSGANVLTF	TRBV29-1	TRBJ2-6
CASSLVPGQRDTGELFF	TRBV7-8	TRBJ2-2
CASMLSGGLADTQYF	TRBV6-5	TRBJ2-3
CASRPQGTYYNEQFF	TRBV12-3/TRBV12-4	TRBJ2-1
CSVEVLDNTEAFF	TRBV29-1	TRBJ1-1
CASKGDGAYEQYF	TRBV11-3	TRBJ2-7
CASSSLYVSDEQFF	TRBV11-3	TRBJ2-1
CSARDVGAGVYEQYF	TRBV20-1	TRBJ2-7
CSVDGSSGGLNYEQYF	TRBV29-1	TRBJ2-7
CASSINLIPMVQETQYF	TRBV19	TRBJ2-5
CSVEGLEGSPYEQYF	TRBV29-1	TRBJ2-7
CSVGDRGVEQYF	TRBV29-1	TRBJ2-7
CASRLGRERKRNEQFF	TRBV12-2	TRBJ2-1
CASSAGQERSGANVLTF	TRBV3-1	TRBJ2-6
CASRGGTGLYEQYF	TRBV3-1	TRBJ2-7
CPSSPQSGRPDEQFF	TRBV6-5	TRBJ2-1
CSAGPGFYEQYF	TRBV29-1	TRBJ2-7
CASSDVEWGGEQYF	TRBV2	TRBJ2-7
CASSPPTEKLFF	TRBV7-9	TRBJ1-4
CASSYGARNQPQHF	TRBV6-5	TRBJ1-5
CASPTGTGHTDTQYF	TRBV23-1	TRBJ2-3
CASSKEVKGAPPGGNQPQHF	TRBV21-1	TRBJ1-5
CSVQDPTSTDTQYF	TRBV29-1	TRBJ2-3
CASSGRGLGEQYF	TRBV7-7	TRBJ2-7
CASSPGLAGGTVAYNEQFF	TRBV14	TRBJ2-1
CASKAVNQPQHF	TRBV28	TRBJ1-5
CASRYIGGGAINTEAFF	TRBV6-5	TRBJ1-1
CASSHPVRENSYEQYF	TRBV27	TRBJ2-7
CAISELGRIRSYEQYF	TRBV10-3	TRBJ2-7
CASSQDGFPFGTRETQYF	TRBV4-2	TRBJ2-5
CASSSRGLAEDTDTQYF	TRBV6-2/TRBV6-3	TRBJ2-3